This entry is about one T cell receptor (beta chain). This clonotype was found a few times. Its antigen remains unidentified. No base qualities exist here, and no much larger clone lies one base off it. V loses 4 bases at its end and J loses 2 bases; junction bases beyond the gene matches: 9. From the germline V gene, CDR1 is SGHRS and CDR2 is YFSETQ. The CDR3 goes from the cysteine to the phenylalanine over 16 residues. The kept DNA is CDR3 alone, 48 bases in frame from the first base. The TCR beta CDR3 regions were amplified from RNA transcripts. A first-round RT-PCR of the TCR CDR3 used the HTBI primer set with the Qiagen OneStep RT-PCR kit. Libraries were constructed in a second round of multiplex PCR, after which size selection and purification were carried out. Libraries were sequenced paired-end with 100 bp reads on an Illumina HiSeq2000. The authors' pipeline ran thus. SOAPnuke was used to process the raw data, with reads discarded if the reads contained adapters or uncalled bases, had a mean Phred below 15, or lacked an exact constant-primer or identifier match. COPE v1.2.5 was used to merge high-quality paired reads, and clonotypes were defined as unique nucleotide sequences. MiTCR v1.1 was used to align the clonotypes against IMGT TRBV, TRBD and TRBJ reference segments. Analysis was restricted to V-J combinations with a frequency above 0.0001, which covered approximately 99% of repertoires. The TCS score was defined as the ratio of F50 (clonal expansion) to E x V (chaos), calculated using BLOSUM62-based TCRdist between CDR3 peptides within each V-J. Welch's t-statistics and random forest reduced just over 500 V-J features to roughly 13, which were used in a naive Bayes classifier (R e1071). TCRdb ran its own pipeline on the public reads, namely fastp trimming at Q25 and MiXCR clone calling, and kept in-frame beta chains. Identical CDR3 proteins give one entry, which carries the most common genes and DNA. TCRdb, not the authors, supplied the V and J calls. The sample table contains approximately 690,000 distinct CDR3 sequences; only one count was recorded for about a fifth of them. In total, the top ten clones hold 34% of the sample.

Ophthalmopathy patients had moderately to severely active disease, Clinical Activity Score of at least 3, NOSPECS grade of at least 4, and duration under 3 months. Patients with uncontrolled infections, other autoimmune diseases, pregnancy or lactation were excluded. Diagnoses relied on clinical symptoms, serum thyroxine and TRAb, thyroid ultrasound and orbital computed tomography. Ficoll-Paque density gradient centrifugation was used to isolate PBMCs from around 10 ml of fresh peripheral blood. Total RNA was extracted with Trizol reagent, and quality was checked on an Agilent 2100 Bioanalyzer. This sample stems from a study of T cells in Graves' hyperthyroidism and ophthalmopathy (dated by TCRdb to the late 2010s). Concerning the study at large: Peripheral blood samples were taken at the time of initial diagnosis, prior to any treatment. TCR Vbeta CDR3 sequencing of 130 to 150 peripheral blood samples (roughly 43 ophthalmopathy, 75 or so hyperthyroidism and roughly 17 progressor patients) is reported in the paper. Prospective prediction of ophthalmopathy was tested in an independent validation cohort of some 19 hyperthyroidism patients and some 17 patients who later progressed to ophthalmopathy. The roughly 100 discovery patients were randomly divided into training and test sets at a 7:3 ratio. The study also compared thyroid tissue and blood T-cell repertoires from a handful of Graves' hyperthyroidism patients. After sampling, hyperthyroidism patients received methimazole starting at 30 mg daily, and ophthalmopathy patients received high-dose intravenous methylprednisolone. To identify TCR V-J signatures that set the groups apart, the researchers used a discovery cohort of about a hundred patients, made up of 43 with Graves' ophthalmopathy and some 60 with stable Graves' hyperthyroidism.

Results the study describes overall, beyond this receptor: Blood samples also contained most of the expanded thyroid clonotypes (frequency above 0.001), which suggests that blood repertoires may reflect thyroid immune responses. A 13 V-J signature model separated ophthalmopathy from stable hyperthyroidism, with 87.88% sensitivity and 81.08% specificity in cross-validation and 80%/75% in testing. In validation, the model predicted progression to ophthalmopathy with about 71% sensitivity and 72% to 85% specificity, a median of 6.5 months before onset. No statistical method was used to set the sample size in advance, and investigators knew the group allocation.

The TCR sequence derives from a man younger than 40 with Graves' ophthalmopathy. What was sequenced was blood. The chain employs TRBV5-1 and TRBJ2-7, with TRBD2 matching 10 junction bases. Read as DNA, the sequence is TGCGCCAGCAGCACACTACTAGCGGGACCTGCCTACGAGCAGTACTTC. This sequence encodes CASSTLLAGPAYEQYF.